This T cell receptor (beta chain) was obtained from a study of shared clonotypes between healthy human individuals. About this clone itself: This same CDR3 is encoded by further DNA sequences in the sample.

The data were produced by immunoSEQ multiplex PCR, yet TCRdb's version contains in-frame clones alone and is incomplete. The sample has about 1 million clones, about 76% seen once. In germline, CDR1 is SGHRS, CDR2 YFSETQ. V gave up 4 bases and J gave up 4 bases, with 11 bases separating them. The CDR3 covers 13 residues. The sample comprised memory CD4+ T cells sorted from blood. The subset here: CD45RA-negative fraction. This TCR was recovered from a man between 18 and 35 years old in good health. This sequence joins TRBV5-1 and TRBJ2-5; the D call may be TRBD1 or TRBD2 (6 bases each). CDR3 DNA sequence: TGCGCCAGCAGCCCCACGGGGGCAGAGACCCAGTACTTC. Protein product: CASSPTGAETQYF.